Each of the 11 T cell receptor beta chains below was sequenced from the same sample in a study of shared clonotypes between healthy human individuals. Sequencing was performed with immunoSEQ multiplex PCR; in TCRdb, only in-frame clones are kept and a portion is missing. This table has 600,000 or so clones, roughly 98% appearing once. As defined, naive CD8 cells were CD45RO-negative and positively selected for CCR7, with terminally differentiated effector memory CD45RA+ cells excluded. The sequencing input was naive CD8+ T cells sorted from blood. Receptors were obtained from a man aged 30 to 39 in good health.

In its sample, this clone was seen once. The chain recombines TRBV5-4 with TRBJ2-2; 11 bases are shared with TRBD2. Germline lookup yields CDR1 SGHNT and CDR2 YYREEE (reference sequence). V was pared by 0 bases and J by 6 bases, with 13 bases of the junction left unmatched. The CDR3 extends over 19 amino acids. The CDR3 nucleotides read TGTGCCAGCAGCTTGGCGGGCACTAGCGGGAGTACATTATCCGGGGAGCTGTTTTTT. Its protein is CASSLAGTSGSTLSGELFF.

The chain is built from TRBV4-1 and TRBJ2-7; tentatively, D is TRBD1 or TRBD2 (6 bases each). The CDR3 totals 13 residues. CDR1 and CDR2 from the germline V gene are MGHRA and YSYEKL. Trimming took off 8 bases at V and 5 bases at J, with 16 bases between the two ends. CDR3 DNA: TGCGCCAGCCGAAAGACGGGGGCCGACGAGCAGTACTTC. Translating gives CASRKTGADEQYF.

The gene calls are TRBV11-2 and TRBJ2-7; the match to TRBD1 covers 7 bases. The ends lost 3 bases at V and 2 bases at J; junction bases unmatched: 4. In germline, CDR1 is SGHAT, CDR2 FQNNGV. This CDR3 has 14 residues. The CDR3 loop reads CASSFKGAAYEQYF. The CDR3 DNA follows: TGTGCCAGCAGCTTTAAGGGGGCGGCCTACGAGCAGTACTTC.

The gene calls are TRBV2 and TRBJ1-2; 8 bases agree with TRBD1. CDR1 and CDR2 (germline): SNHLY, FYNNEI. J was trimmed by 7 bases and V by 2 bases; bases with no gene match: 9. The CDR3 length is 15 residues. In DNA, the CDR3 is TGTGCCAGCAGTGAACTCCCGACAGGGGAGGCTGGCTACACCTTC. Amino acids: CASSELPTGEAGYTF.

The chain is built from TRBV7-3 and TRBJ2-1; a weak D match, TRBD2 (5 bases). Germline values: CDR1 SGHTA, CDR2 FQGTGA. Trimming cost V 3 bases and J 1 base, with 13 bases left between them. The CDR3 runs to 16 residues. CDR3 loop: CASSLNPRTSYNEQFF. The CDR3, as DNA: TGTGCCAGCAGCTTGAACCCGCGGACTTCCTACAATGAGCAGTTCTTC.

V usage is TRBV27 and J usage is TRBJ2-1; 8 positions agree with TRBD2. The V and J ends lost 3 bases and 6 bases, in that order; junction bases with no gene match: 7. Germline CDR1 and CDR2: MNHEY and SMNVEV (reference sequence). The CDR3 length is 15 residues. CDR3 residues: CASSFESGGLNEQFF. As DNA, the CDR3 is TGTGCCAGCAGTTTCGAGTCGGGAGGGCTCAATGAGCAGTTCTTC.

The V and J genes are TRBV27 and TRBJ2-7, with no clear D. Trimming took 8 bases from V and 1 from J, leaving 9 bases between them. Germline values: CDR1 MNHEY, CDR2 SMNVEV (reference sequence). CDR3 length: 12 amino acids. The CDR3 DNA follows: TGTGCCAGCGGGCTTCCGTCCTACGAGCAGTACTTC. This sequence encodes CASGLPSYEQYF.

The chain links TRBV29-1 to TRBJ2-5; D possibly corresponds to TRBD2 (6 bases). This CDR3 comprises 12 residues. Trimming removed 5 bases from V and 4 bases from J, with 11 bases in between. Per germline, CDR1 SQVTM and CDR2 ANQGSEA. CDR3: CSVTGTSETQYF. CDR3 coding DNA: TGCAGCGTTACCGGGACTTCAGAGACCCAGTACTTC.

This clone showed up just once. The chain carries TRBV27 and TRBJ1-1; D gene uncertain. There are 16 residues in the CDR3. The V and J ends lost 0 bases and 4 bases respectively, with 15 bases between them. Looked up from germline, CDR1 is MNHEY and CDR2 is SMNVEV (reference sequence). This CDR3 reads CASSLSTLEVGTEAFF. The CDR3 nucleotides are TGTGCCAGCAGTTTATCCACCTTGGAGGTTGGCACTGAAGCTTTCTTT.

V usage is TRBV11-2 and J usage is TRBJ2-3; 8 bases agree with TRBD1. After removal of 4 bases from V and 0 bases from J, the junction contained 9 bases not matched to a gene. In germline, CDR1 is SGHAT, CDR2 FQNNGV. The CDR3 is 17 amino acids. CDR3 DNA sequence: TGTGCCAGCAGCTCCCCAGGGGGCAGGGTAAGCACAGATACGCAGTATTTT. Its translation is CASSSPGGRVSTDTQYF. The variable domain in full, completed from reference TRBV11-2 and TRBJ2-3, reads EAGVAQSPRYKIIEKRQSVAFWCNPISGHATLYWYQQILGQGPKLLIQFQNNGVVDDSQLPKDRFSAERLKGVDSTLKIQPAKLEDSAVYLCASSSPGGRVSTDTQYFGPGTRLTVL.

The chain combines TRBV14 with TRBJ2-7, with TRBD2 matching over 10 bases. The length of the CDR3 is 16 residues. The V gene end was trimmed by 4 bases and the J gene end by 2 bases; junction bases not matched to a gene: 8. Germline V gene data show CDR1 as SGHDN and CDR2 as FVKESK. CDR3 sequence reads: CASSLYPGLAAYEQYF. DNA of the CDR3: TGTGCCAGCAGCCTCTATCCCGGACTAGCGGCCTACGAGCAGTACTTC.